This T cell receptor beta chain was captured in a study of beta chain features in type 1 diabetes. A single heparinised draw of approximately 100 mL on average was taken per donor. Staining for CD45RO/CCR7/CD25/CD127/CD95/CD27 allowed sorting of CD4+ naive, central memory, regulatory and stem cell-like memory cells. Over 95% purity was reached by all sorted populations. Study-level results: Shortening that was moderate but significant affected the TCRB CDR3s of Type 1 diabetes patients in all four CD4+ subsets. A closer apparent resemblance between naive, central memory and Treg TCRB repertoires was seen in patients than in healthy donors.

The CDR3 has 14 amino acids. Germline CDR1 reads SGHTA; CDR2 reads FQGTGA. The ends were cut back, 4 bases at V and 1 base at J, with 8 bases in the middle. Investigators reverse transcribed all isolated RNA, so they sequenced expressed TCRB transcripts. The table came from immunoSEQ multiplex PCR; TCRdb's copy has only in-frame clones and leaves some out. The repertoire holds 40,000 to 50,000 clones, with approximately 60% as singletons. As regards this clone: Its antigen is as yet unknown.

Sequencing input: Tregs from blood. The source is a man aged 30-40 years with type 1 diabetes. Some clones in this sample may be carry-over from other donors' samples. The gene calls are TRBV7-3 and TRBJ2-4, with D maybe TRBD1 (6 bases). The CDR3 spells CASSSGVAKNIQYF. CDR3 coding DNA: TGTGCCAGCAGCTCAGGGGTTGCCAAAAACATTCAGTACTTC.